Presented here are 9 T cell receptor beta chains from one specimen sequenced in a study of graft-versus-host responses after intestinal transplantation. Produced via immunoSEQ multiplex PCR; TCRdb's table is partial and in-frame only. The sample includes around 88,000 clones, approximately 90% of them seen just once. Their antigens remain unidentified. Specimen: unstimulated CD8+ T cells sorted from spleen or lymph node cells, collected before transplant. These receptors were collected from a human donor who was the organ donor for an intestinal transplant.

The chain has TRBV7-9 and TRBJ1-2, with a possible D match to TRBD1 (5 bases). Trimming shortened V by 4 bases and J by 5 bases, and 14 bases separated the two germline ends. This CDR3 is built from 14 residues. Germline V lookup: CDR1 SEHNR, CDR2 FQNEAQ (reference sequence). The CDR3 protein is CASSSGRGDYGYTF. For the CDR3, the DNA is TGTGCCAGCAGCTCGGGGCGGGGGGATTATGGCTACACCTTC.

The chain recombines TRBV28 with TRBJ1-2; possible D gene TRBD1, 5 bases. The V end was cut by 2 bases, the J end by 3 bases, with 10 bases between. CDR1 and CDR2 from the germline V gene are MDHEN and SYDVKM. The CDR3 sequence is 14 residues long. The CDR3 DNA reads TGTGCCAGCAGTTTAGGGACGAGCTACTATGGCTACACCTTC. Amino acid sequence: CASSLGTSYYGYTF.

This chain links TRBV10-1 with TRBJ2-1; D is possibly TRBD2 (6 bases). The CDR3 consists of 14 residues. Germline V gives CDR1 WNHNN, CDR2 SYGVQD (reference sequence). The V end was cut by 2 bases, the J end by 5 bases, with 10 bases between. The CDR3 sequence is CASSEREIHNEQFF. CDR3 nucleotide sequence: TGCGCCAGCAGTGAGCGGGAGATACACAATGAGCAGTTCTTC.

The J gene is TRBJ1-1, the V gene TRBV11-2; TRBD1 is a possible D gene (5 bases). With 2 bases removed from V and 1 base from J, the gap between germline ends came to 11 bases. Germline loops: CDR1 SGHAT, CDR2 FQNNGV. The CDR3 runs 15 residues. The CDR3 DNA reads TGTGCCAGCAGCTTATCTACCGGGGGGAACACTGAAGCTTTCTTT. This codes for CASSLSTGGNTEAFF.

V gene TRBV5-1 combines with J gene TRBJ1-4, with D maybe TRBD1 (6 bases). Trimming took 2 bases from V and 0 from J, leaving 17 bases between them. Germline loops: CDR1 SGHRS, CDR2 YFSETQ. CDR3 length equals 18 residues. Here the CDR3 reads CASSFLPRTASTNEKLFF. CDR3 in DNA: TGCGCCAGCAGCTTCCTTCCCCGGACAGCCTCAACTAATGAAAAACTGTTTTTT. The whole variable domain, remainder taken from reference TRBV5-1 and TRBJ1-4, is KAGVTQTPRYLIKTRGQQVTLSCSPISGHRSVSWYQQTPGQGLQFLFEYFSETQRNKGNFPGRFSGRQFSNSRSEMNVSTLELGDSALYLCASSFLPRTASTNEKLFFGSGTQLSVL.

DNA for the CDR3: TGTGCCAGTAATGTGGGGACTACGGGGGGGAAGCAGTACTTC. This codes for CASNVGTTGGKQYF. The V and J genes are TRBV19 and TRBJ2-7; 8 bases agree with TRBD2. Germline values: CDR1 LNHDA, CDR2 SQIVND (reference sequence). The CDR3 sequence is 14 residues long. J lost 8 bases, V lost 7 bases, and 13 bases had no gene match.

V usage is TRBV5-4 and J usage is TRBJ1-2, with D unresolved. The length of the CDR3 is 12 residues. The germline V gene has CDR1 SGHNT and CDR2 YYREEE (reference sequence). Trimming cost V 0 bases and J 9 bases, with 9 bases left between them. CDR3 nucleotides: TGTGCCAGCAGCTTGGAAGGGTGGAGCTACACCTTC. Translated, it gives CASSLEGWSYTF.

V and J are TRBV9 and TRBJ2-7; either TRBD1 or TRBD2 may fit D (5 bases each). Trimming removed 3 bases from V and 7 bases from J, with 14 bases in between. The CDR3 extends over 13 amino acids. Germline CDR1 SGDLS, CDR2 YYNGEE. As DNA, the CDR3 is TGTGCCAGCAGCGCCCGGGGCCAGGATGAGCAGTACTTC. Translation: CASSARGQDEQYF.

V gene TRBV11-3 combines with J gene TRBJ2-4, with 7 positions matching TRBD1. The CDR3 sequence is 16 residues long. After removal of 5 bases from V and 5 bases from J, the junction contained 12 bases not matched to a gene. Germline values: CDR1 SGHNT, CDR2 YENEEA. CDR3 sequence (DNA): TGTGCCAGCAGCCCCGGGACAGCCTATGCCCAAAACATTCAGTACTTC. It codes for CASSPGTAYAQNIQYF.